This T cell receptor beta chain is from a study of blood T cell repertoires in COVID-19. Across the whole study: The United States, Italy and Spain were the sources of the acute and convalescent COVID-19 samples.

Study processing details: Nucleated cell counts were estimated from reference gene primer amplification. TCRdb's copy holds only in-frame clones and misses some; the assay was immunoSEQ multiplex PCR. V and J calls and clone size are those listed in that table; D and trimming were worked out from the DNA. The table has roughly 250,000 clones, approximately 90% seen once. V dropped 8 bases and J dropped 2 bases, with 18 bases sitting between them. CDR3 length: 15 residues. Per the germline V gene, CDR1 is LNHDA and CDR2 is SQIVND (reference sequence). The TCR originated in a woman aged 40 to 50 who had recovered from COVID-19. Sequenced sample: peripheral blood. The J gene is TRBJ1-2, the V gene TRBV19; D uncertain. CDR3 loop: CASALVGLVNYGYTF. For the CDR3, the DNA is TGTGCCAGTGCTCTCGTCGGGTTAGTAAACTATGGCTACACCTTC.